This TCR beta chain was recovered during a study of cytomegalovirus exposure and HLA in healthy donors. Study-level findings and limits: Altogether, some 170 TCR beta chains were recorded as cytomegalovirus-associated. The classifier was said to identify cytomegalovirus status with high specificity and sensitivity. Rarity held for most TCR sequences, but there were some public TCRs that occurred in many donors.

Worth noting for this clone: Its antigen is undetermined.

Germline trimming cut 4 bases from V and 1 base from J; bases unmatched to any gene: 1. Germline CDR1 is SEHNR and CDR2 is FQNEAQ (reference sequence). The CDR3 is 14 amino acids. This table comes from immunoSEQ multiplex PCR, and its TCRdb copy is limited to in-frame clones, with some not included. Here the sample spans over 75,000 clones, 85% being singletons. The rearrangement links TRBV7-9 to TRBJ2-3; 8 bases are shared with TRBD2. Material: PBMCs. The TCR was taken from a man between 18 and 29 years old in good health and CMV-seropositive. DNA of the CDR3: TGTGCCAGCAGCTCCGGGGGGGGCACAGATACGCAGTATTTT. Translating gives CASSSGGGTDTQYF. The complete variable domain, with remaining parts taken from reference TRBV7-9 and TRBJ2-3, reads DTGVSQNPRHKITKRGQNVTFRCDPISEHNRLYWYRQTLGQGPEFLTYFQNEAQLEKSRLLSDRFSAERPKGSFSTLEIQRTEQGDSAMYLCASSSGGGTDTQYFGPGTRLTVL.